The clone carrying this T cell receptor (beta chain) was detected only once. Per the germline V gene, CDR1 is KGHSH and CDR2 is LQKENI. The V gene lost 1 base and the J gene lost 0 bases, with 10 bases spanning the gap. The CDR3 has 15 residues. The sample originates from a study of blood T cell repertoires in COVID-19. Whole-study context: Researchers got acute and convalescent COVID-19 samples from the United States, Italy and Spain. Sources were T cells, B-cell-depleted T cells, or PBMCs; the material itself was cDNA or gDNA.

In assigning cohorts, the study relied on participant-reported clinical history. During the 2 weeks before they entered the study, exposed participants had met someone with a PCR-confirmed or clinician-diagnosed COVID-19 case. Using immunoSEQ multiplex PCR, the repertoire was profiled, and TCRdb retains in-frame clones only, with some absent. The sample gives 150,000 or so clones, roughly nine tenths of which show up once; about 4% is in the top ten. Sequenced material: PBMCs or T cells enriched from blood (not recorded which). The sequence was collected from a woman in her thirties or forties who had been exposed to COVID-19. This chain joins TRBV18 and TRBJ2-7; D might be TRBD1 (5 bases). CDR3 sequence (DNA): TGTGCCAGCTCACCACTACAGGCGAGCTCCTACGAGCAGTACTTC. This sequence encodes CASSPLQASSYEQYF.